These 21 T cell receptor beta chains were sequenced from one sample in a study of T-cell reconstitution after alpha-beta-depleted transplantation in children. Using unique molecular identifiers, the investigators prepared the TCRbeta library. TCRdb fed the PCR reads into MiXCR, producing one record per CDR3 protein. This sample has about 980,000 distinct CDR3 sequences; roughly 29% occur once, and the top ten carry about 28%. The material sequenced was PBMCs, mostly from graft donor cells, taken 360 days after TCRalphabeta/CD19-depleted stem cell transplant. These TCRs come from a boy in the first two years of life who had a stem cell transplant for SCID, so the T cells may come from the graft donor.

The J gene is TRBJ2-7, the V gene TRBV30, with D maybe TRBD2 (5 bases). The V gene lost 2 bases and the J gene lost 7 bases, with 18 bases spanning the gap. Germline CDR1 reads GTSNPN; CDR2 reads SVGIG (reference sequence). This CDR3 comprises 14 residues. The chain's CDR3 is CAWSPGIPGREQYF. CDR3 bases: TGTGCCTGGAGTCCCGGGATCCCAGGTCGGGAGCAGTACTTC.

The chain carries TRBV28 and TRBJ2-5; D gene ambiguous. Germline CDR1 is MDHEN and CDR2 is SYDVKM. Between the trimmed V and J ends, which lost 2 bases and 9 bases, there was a span of 16 bases. The CDR3 runs 14 residues. CDR3 nucleotide sequence: TGTGCCAGCAGTTTACGTTGGGCCGCCGCGGCCCAGTACTTC. Its translation is CASSLRWAAAAQYF.

This clonotype was observed a handful of times. The chain joins TRBV12-3 or TRBV12-4 to TRBJ2-3; D not certain. V shed 5 bases and J shed 2 bases, with 14 bases lying between them. There are 15 residues in the CDR3. In DNA form, the CDR3 reads TGTGCCAGCAGTGGCTGGAACCCCCCCACAGATACGCAGTATTTT. Translated, it gives CASSGWNPPTDTQYF.

This clonotype has ten or more counts. CDR3 residues: CASIGGLTYRTDTQYF. The CDR3, as DNA: TGTGCCAGCATTGGGGGGCTGACCTACCGTACAGATACGCAGTATTTT. This sequence joins TRBV12-3 or TRBV12-4 and TRBJ2-3; the D call may be TRBD1 or TRBD2 (6 bases each). The CDR3 length is 16 residues. V was trimmed by 7 bases and J by 3 bases, leaving 20 bases between them.

A few counts support this clonotype. The chain recombines TRBV12-3 or TRBV12-4 with TRBJ1-2; maybe TRBD1 (5 bases). CDR3 length: 13 amino acids. V lost 2 bases, J lost 8 bases, and 12 bases lay in between. The CDR3 DNA reads TGTGCCAGCAGTTTATTCGCAGGGCGAGGCTACACCTTC. It codes for CASSLFAGRGYTF.

The chain carries TRBV6-1 and TRBJ2-1, with 9 bases fitting TRBD2. Losses at the gene ends were 2 bases for V and 9 bases for J; bases not matched to a gene: 14. Germline V CDR1 and CDR2: MNHNS, SASEGT. CDR3 size: 17 residues. CDR3 DNA: TGTGCCAGCAGTGAACTAAGATGGCGGGGGGGCCTGGGTGAGCAGTTCTTC. Protein sequence: CASSELRWRGGLGEQFF.

The chain has TRBV27 and TRBJ1-2; D ambiguous. The CDR3 is 11 amino acids. V was pared by 7 bases and J by 7 bases, with 10 bases between. Looked up from germline, CDR1 is MNHEY and CDR2 is SMNVEV (reference sequence). CDR3 protein: CASTAGFGYTF. The DNA of the CDR3 is TGTGCCAGCACCGCGGGTTTTGGCTACACCTTC.

This chain uses TRBV7-2 with TRBJ1-2; weak D call: TRBD1 (6 bases). Germline loops: CDR1 SGHTA, CDR2 FQGNSA. The V end was cut by 3 bases, the J end by 4 bases, with 12 bases between. The CDR3 covers 14 residues. CDR3 in amino acids: CASSFQGRVYGYTF. The DNA for the CDR3 is TGTGCCAGCAGCTTCCAGGGGCGCGTCTATGGCTACACCTTC. Drawing the rest from reference TRBV7-2 and TRBJ1-2, the complete variable domain is GAGVSQSPSNKVTEKGKDVELRCDPISGHTALYWYRQSLGQGLEFLIYFQGNSAPDKSGLPSDRFSAERTGGSVSTLTIQRTQQEDSAVYLCASSFQGRVYGYTFGSGTRLTVV.

This chain joins TRBV7-2 and TRBJ2-2; D perhaps matches TRBD2 (5 bases). Trimming removed 1 base at V and 3 bases at J, with 12 bases between. The CDR3 runs to 16 residues. CDR1 and CDR2 from the germline V gene are SGHTA and FQGNSA. CDR3 DNA sequence: TGTGCCAGCAGCTTAGGCACTTGGACTTACACCGGGGAGCTGTTTTTT. Its translation: CASSLGTWTYTGELFF.

The genes are TRBV24-1 and TRBJ2-1, with 10 bases that match TRBD1. The ends lost 10 bases at V and 8 bases at J; junction bases unmatched: 13. The CDR3 totals 15 residues. In germline, CDR1 is KGHDR, CDR2 SFDVKD. Written as DNA, the CDR3 is TGTGCCACTAAAGACAGGGGGCCTTTACAATATGAGCAGTTCTTC. Its translation is CATKDRGPLQYEQFF.

The chain combines TRBV6-5 with TRBJ2-1; D gene ambiguous. This CDR3 spans 14 amino acids. CDR1 and CDR2 from the germline V gene are MNHEY and SVGAGI. V was clipped by 0 bases and J by 10 bases, with 13 bases between them. The CDR3 spells CASSYSDGLGEQFF. The CDR3 nucleotides are TGTGCCAGCAGTTACTCAGACGGCCTGGGGGAGCAGTTCTTC.

The CDR3 nucleotides read TGTGCCAGCAGGGGGACAAACACAGGCACAGATACGCAGTATTTT. Translating gives CASRGTNTGTDTQYF. The chain is built from TRBV6-1 and TRBJ2-3; D perhaps matches TRBD1 (6 bases). The V and J ends lost 6 bases and 1 base respectively, with 14 bases between them. Germline CDR1 MNHNS, CDR2 SASEGT. The CDR3 loop spans 15 amino acids.

CDR3 DNA sequence: TGTGCCAGCAGCTTTTGGACAGGGGGCAACATTCAGTACTTC. This translates into CASSFWTGGNIQYF. The chain has TRBV7-2 and TRBJ2-4; 11 bases line up with TRBD1. Germline assignment: CDR1 SGHTA and CDR2 FQGNSA. The CDR3 is made up of 14 amino acids. The junction had 2 bases not matched to a gene; V was cut back by 3 bases and J by 7 bases.

The chain has TRBV5-1 and TRBJ2-7; D uncertain. In germline, CDR1 is SGHRS, CDR2 YFSETQ. Trimming took off 0 bases at V and 2 bases at J, with 6 bases between the two ends. The CDR3 has 13 residues. The CDR3 reads CASSLVVAYEQYF. The CDR3 bases are TGCGCCAGCAGCTTGGTGGTTGCCTACGAGCAGTACTTC. The complete variable domain, with remaining parts taken from reference TRBV5-1 and TRBJ2-7, reads KAGVTQTPRYLIKTRGQQVTLSCSPISGHRSVSWYQQTPGQGLQFLFEYFSETQRNKGNFPGRFSGRQFSNSRSEMNVSTLELGDSALYLCASSLVVAYEQYFGPGTRLTVT.

This clonotype has just a few counts. The genes are TRBV9 and TRBJ2-5, with a weak D call TRBD2 (7 bases). V shed 3 bases and J shed 3 bases, with 15 bases lying between them. From germline, CDR1 is SGDLS and CDR2 YYNGEE. The CDR3 spans 15 residues. In DNA, the CDR3 is TGTGCCAGCAGCGCTCCGTGGGGGGGCGAAGAGACCCAGTACTTC. Residues: CASSAPWGGEETQYF.

The CDR3 is CASSQVPGGGRTDTQYF. Here the CDR3 DNA reads TGCGCCAGCAGCCAAGTTCCCGGAGGGGGTAGGACAGATACGCAGTATTTT. The chain recombines TRBV4-1 with TRBJ2-3, with D tentatively TRBD1 or TRBD2 (6 bases each). The CDR3 has 17 amino acids. Trimming removed 1 base from V and 3 bases from J, with 17 bases in between. CDR1 is MGHRA and CDR2 is YSYEKL in the germline V gene.

The rearrangement links TRBV12-3 or TRBV12-4 to TRBJ2-7, with TRBD2 matching over 14 bases. V was clipped by 4 bases and J by 3 bases; unmatched bases: 2. The CDR3 is 15 amino acids. CDR3 amino acids: CASSWTSGGLYEQYF. In DNA, the CDR3 is TGTGCCAGCAGTTGGACTAGCGGGGGGCTCTACGAGCAGTACTTC.

The chain uses TRBV5-1 and TRBJ2-6; no reliable D call. Germline V gene data show CDR1 as SGHRS and CDR2 as YFSETQ. The CDR3 runs 21 residues. With 0 bases removed from V and 4 bases from J, the gap between germline ends came to 26 bases. The CDR3 region is CASSLGSLSGLPSAGANVLTF. DNA of the CDR3: TGCGCCAGCAGCTTGGGGTCCCTATCAGGCCTCCCCTCTGCGGGGGCCAACGTCCTGACTTTC.

The chain employs TRBV6-1 and TRBJ1-5; 12 bases line up with TRBD1. Germline-derived CDR1 and CDR2 are MNHNS and SASEGT. Trimming cost V 3 bases and J 1 base; bases outside gene matches: 4. This CDR3 spans 17 amino acids. The CDR3 DNA follows: TGTGCCAGCAGTGATAGGGACAGGGGGCGAAGCAATCAGCCCCAGCATTTT. This sequence encodes CASSDRDRGRSNQPQHF.

This clonotype was observed a few times. This chain links TRBV10-2 with TRBJ2-1; TRBD2 aligns across 9 bases. Germline assignment: CDR1 WSHSY and CDR2 SAAADI. The V and J ends lost 7 bases and 6 bases, in that order; junction bases with no gene match: 16. The CDR3 sequence is 17 residues long. DNA for the CDR3: TGCGCCAGCACCCCGGGGGCGTATAGACTAGCGGTCAATGAGCAGTTCTTC. This sequence encodes CASTPGAYRLAVNEQFF.

The chain recombines TRBV5-6 with TRBJ2-1; D not resolved. The CDR3 is made up of 13 amino acids. V was pared by 3 bases and J by 3 bases, with 7 bases between. CDR1 is SGHDT and CDR2 is YYEEEE in the germline V gene. The CDR3 bases are TGTGCCAGCAGCTCCCCCCGCTACAATGAGCAGTTCTTC. Translated, it gives CASSSPRYNEQFF.